This section outlines one T cell receptor beta chain sequence together with its context. The antigen is not known. Mismatch with germline at one junction end may stem from a read error. Tagging with unique molecular identifiers was applied to individual cDNA molecules. TCRdb used MiXCR to reprocess the 5' RACE reads, holding one entry per CDR3 protein. This table holds 71,000 or so distinct CDR3 sequences, approximately 13% found once. The data stem from a study of early T cells in non-severe SARS-CoV-2 infection. At the level of the study: Sequencing used unsorted whole-blood bulk RNA, so chains lack pairing.

This CDR3 region has 10 residues. CDR1 and CDR2 from the germline V gene are LNHDA and SQIVND (reference sequence). Findings and caveats of the study: A preference for anti-spike CD8 responses marked VDJdb matching, which missed private and CD4 specificities.

The chain carries TRBV19 and TRBJ2-3; tentatively, D is TRBD1 (6 bases). The TCR sequence derives from an adult who was a healthcare worker with PCR-confirmed SARS-CoV-2 infection or an uninfected control (not recorded which). Sequencing was done on a sample of whole blood. For the CDR3, the DNA is TGTGTCAGTAGGGGGGATACGCAGTATTTT. It codes for CVSRGDTQYF.